This T cell receptor (beta chain) is from a study of T-cell reconstitution after alpha-beta-depleted transplantation in children. Molecular barcoding with unique molecular identifiers was used for the TCRbeta library. TCRdb analysed the PCR reads with MiXCR anew, one entry per CDR3 protein. The data contain 250,000 to 300,000 distinct CDR3 sequences, nearly 10% of them singletons. In its sample, this clonotype was seen a few times. CDR1 and CDR2 (germline): MNHEY, SVGAGI. Trimming took off 2 bases at V and 5 bases at J, with 9 bases between the two ends. CDR3 length equals 13 residues. The receptor was derived from a human donor who donated a stem cell graft to a child with SCID. The J gene is TRBJ1-2, the V gene TRBV6-5, with D unresolved. The sequences come from PBMCs from the stem cell graft donor, collected from the stem cell graft. Written as DNA, the CDR3 is TGTGCCAGCAGTTACCAAACTGAGTATGGCTACACCTTC. Translated: CASSYQTEYGYTF.